This paragraph covers one TCR beta chain sequence. Antigen: not known. This sample was taken from a study of T cells after yellow fever vaccination. Study findings and constraints: The study re-detected most primary-vaccination clones after the booster (96% CD4, 88% CD8).

In TCRdb, the 5' RACE reads were re-called with MiXCR into one record per CDR3 protein. The sample includes roughly 190,000 distinct CDR3 sequences, 11% of them seen just once. This CDR3 has 15 residues. Germline CDR1 SEHNR, CDR2 FQNEAQ (reference sequence). The J segment lost 11 bases and the V segment lost 4 bases, leaving 8 bases of the junction unmatched. This chain joins TRBV7-9 and TRBJ1-6, with 10 bases fitting TRBD1. This sequence originates from a man younger than 30 who received the YFV17D yellow fever vaccine. The sequences come from CD8+ T cells sorted from PBMCs, collected 15 days after the yellow fever booster vaccination. The CDR3 reads CASSSADRGLTPLHF. CDR3 DNA sequence: TGTGCCAGCAGCTCAGCCGACAGGGGGCTGACACCCCTCCACTTT.